This TCR beta chain stems from a study of regulatory T cells in long-lasting Graves disease. Time point noted: persistent/refractory GD, antithyroid drugs over 5 years with positive TRAb. The TCR library was made from RNA extracted from PBMCs. The patients were drawn from one endocrinology department in Xi'an, China. EDTA tubes received around 9 milliliters of collected peripheral blood. The CDR3 loop spans 15 amino acids. The V gene end was trimmed by 2 bases and the J gene end by 5 bases; junction bases not matched to a gene: 9. Germline CDR1 is MNHEY and CDR2 is SVGEGT. Arm-PCR with iRepertoire HTBI primers amplified the CDR3 regions for these TCR beta libraries. TCRdb independently ran MiXCR on the multiplex PCR reads; one entry per CDR3 protein. The sample has some 330,000 distinct CDR3 sequences, around 23% seen once; the top ten hold about 27%. This clonotype was recorded many times. Its antigen is currently unknown.

Study-level results: Persistent disease samples used TRBV28, TRBJ1-2 and TRBJ2-5 preferentially. Persistent patients shared more public clonotypes (2,741) than newly diagnosed patients (around 910).

J is TRBJ2-7 and V is TRBV6-2 or TRBV6-3, with 7 bases that match TRBD2. This sequence was found in a woman aged 40 to 50 with Graves disease. The specimen comprised peripheral blood mononuclear cells (PBMCs), sampled when the disease was refractory, from a patient treated with antithyroid drugs. The CDR3 here is CASSYVRGSSNEQYF. The CDR3, as DNA: TGTGCCAGCAGTTACGTTCGCGGGAGCTCAAACGAGCAGTACTTC.